The clone carrying this T cell receptor (beta chain) was observed a handful of times. Full-length variable regions came from constant-region reverse primers plus semi-nested Nested Universal Primer A PCR. A single record per CDR3 protein comes from TCRdb applying MiXCR to the 5' RACE reads. The sample has around 33,000 distinct CDR3 sequences; roughly a quarter are singletons. The receptor comes from a female donor with breast cancer. Sequencing was carried out using memory CD4+ T cells sorted from blood. This sample's subset: memory CD4+ T cells, CD4+CD45RO+CD25-.

As DNA, the CDR3 is TGTGCCAGCAGCCAAGATTGGATCGCACCTTCAGATACGCAGTATTTT. This encodes CASSQDWIAPSDTQYF. J is TRBJ2-3 and V is TRBV3-1; D is unresolved. V lost 0 bases to trimming and J lost 4 bases, with 14 bases between them. This CDR3 spans 16 amino acids. CDR1 and CDR2 (germline): LGHDT, YNNKEL (reference sequence).